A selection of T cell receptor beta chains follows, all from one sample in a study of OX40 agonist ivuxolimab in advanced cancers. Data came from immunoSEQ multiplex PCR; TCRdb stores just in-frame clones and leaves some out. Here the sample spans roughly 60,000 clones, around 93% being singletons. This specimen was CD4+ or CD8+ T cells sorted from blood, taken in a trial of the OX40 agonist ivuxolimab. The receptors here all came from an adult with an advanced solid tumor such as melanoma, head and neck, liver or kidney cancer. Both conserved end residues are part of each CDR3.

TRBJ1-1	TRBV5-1	CASSLGREYTEAFF
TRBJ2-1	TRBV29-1	CSVASGRGNNEQFF
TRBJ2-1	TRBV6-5	CASRWGSGNNEQFF
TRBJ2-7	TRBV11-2	CASSSWTSGLVEQYF
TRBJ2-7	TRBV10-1	CASSESGAGGYSEQYF
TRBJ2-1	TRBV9	CASSVGGSAYNEQFF
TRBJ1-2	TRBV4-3	CASSQGGAGDYGYTF
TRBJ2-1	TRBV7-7	CASSRSGSSYNEQFF
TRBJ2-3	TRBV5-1	CASGSGSQPDTQYF
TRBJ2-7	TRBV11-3	CASSFGGPEEQYF
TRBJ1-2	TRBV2	CASSAGQGAFGYTF
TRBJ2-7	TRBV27	CASSPDPTRYEQYF
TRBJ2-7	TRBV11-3	CASSPTRGLAGGPYEQYF
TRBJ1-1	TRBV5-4	CASSTDTRYMNTEAFF
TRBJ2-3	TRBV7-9	CASSLSGGRAADTQYF
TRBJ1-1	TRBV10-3	CAINRDSNTEAFF
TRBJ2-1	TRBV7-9	CASSATEKQFF
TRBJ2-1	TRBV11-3	CASSLGASGNEQFF
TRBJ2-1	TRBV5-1	CASSSGTPNNEQFF
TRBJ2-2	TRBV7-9	CASSLVITANTGELFF
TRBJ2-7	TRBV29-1	CSPQGITYEQYF
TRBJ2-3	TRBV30	CAWTRQATSTDTQYF
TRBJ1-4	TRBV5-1	CASSLSGQGANEKLFF
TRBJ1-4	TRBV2	CASSSRPATNEKLFF
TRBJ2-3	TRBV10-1	CASSEGQGTDTQYF
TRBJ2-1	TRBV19	CASSIFGGGPVSEQFF
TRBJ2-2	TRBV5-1	CASSPSFDGELFF
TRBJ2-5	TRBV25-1	CASRGETQYF
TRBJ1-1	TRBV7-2	CASSGRGSGREAFF
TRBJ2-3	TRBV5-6	CASSLGQGADTQYF
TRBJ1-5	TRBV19	CASSIDGGTQMGSQPQHF
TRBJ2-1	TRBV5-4	CASTPRSASRGEQFF
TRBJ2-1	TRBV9	CASSVEGGGQFF
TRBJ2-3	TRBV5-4	CASSLGGVMDTDTQYF
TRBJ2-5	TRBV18	CASSPSQRGETQYF
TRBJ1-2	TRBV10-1	CASSESVTGGYGYTF
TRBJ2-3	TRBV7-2	CASSVSGTTTDTQYF
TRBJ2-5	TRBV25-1	CASSHVWRDQYF
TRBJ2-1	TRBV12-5	CASGLSTALAQVNEQFF
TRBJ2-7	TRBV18	CASSPSGSSYEQYF
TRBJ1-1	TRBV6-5	CASTWTENTEAFF
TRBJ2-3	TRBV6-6	CASSYDAGKVFAQYF
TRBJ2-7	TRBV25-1	CASKESGSYEQYF
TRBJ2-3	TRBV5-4	CATGDGGATRGDTQYF
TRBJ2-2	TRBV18	CASSTGENTGELFF
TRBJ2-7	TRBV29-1	CSVDSGTGSYEQYF
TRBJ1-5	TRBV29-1	CSVVAAGQPQHF
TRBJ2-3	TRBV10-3	CAISDGPGGSTDTQYF
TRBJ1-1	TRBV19	CASGQGTGFSEAFF
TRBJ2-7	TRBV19	CASSIPGQSYEQYF
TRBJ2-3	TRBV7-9	CASSSPGQGQLGTQYF
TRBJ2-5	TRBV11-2	CASSFGAIQETQYF
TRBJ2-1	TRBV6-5	CASSYTDSREQFF
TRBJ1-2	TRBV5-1	CASSREYGQPNYGYTF